Sequencing of this TCR beta chain was carried out in a study of cytomegalovirus exposure and HLA in healthy donors. Study-level information: The study's early data release held tens of millions of unique TCRs from HLA-typed donors.

Use of 60 Vbeta and 13 Jbeta primers characterized the PCR. The data were produced by immunoSEQ multiplex PCR, yet TCRdb's version contains in-frame clones alone and is incomplete. The sample includes some 80,000 clones, about four fifths of them seen just once. For this clone: The antigen is undetermined.

General study findings and limits: An Asian-associated ancestry cluster reportedly showed fewer N-insertions than the approximately 620-donor mean in a later analysis.

The germline CDR1 and CDR2 sequences are SGHTA and FQGTGA. Unmatched junction bases numbered 4, after V lost 3 bases and J lost 3 bases. This CDR3 spans 15 amino acids. At sampling all donors were nominally healthy, likely with unrecorded immune exposures. The V call is TRBV7-3, the J call TRBJ2-1, with TRBD1 matching over 8 bases. Sequenced: PBMCs. This sequence originates from a man between 40 and 49 years old in good health and CMV-seronegative. CDR3 coding DNA: TGTGCCAGCAGCTTGGACAGGGACCTCTACAATGAGCAGTTCTTC. This encodes CASSLDRDLYNEQFF.